The 10 T cell receptor beta chains given below trace back to one sample, sequenced in a study of T cells in Graves' hyperthyroidism and ophthalmopathy. The CDR3 regions of TCR beta were amplified from RNA transcripts. HTBI primers were employed in a first-round RT-PCR of the TCR CDR3. Each CDR3 protein is one row after TCRdb ran MiXCR on the multiplex PCR reads. The sample shows around 690,000 distinct CDR3 sequences, 17% of them seen only once. Material: blood. These receptors were collected from a man aged 45-65 years with Graves' hyperthyroidism.

In its sample, this clonotype was seen many times. The chain carries TRBV7-2 and TRBJ2-4, with TRBD1 matching 9 bases. The germline V gene encodes CDR1 SGHTA and CDR2 FQGNSA. This CDR3 contains 18 residues. The J segment lost 1 base and the V segment lost 5 bases, leaving 12 bases of the junction unmatched. The CDR3 DNA sequence: TGTGCCAGCAGCGGTACAGGGGGCGCGACCCAGGCCAAAAACATTCAGTACTTC. It specifies CASSGTGGATQAKNIQYF. The whole variable domain, filled in from reference TRBV7-2 and TRBJ2-4, reads GAGVSQSPSNKVTEKGKDVELRCDPISGHTALYWYRQSLGQGLEFLIYFQGNSAPDKSGLPSDRFSAERTGGSVSTLTIQRTQQEDSAVYLCASSGTGGATQAKNIQYFGAGTRLSVL.

This chain connects TRBV7-2 to TRBJ2-3; the match to TRBD2 covers 9 bases. CDR1 is SGHTA and CDR2 is FQGNSA in the germline V gene. This CDR3 comprises 15 residues. Trimming at V came to 3 bases and at J to 2 bases, leaving 3 bases not matched to a gene. The chain's CDR3 is CASSLLAGYTDTQYF. As DNA, the CDR3 is TGTGCCAGCAGCTTGCTAGCGGGGTACACAGATACGCAGTATTTT.

This clonotype was recorded many times. The chain has TRBV7-2 and TRBJ1-1; maybe TRBD1 (5 bases). The CDR3 extends over 13 amino acids. The V end was cut by 5 bases, the J end by 6 bases, with 13 bases between. CDR1 is SGHTA, CDR2 FQGNSA, per germline. CDR3 sequence: CASSLRVTAEAFF. The CDR3 DNA sequence: TGTGCCAGCAGCCTCAGGGTTACCGCTGAAGCTTTCTTT.

This clonotype was counted ten times or more. The chain recombines TRBV15 with TRBJ2-5; tentatively, D is TRBD1 or TRBD2 (5 bases each). Deletions cut 3 bases from V and 4 bases from J, with 15 bases between. The V gene's germline CDR1 is LNHNV and CDR2 YYDKDF (reference sequence). The CDR3 totals 15 residues. The CDR3 DNA follows: TGTGCCACCAGCAGGGACGGACTTCAGGGAGAGACCCAGTACTTC. Protein sequence: CATSRDGLQGETQYF.

The chain's CDR3 is CASSREGRGTEAFF. The CDR3 DNA is TGTGCCAGCAGCCGAGAGGGGCGCGGGACTGAAGCTTTCTTT. The chain carries TRBV14 and TRBJ1-1; D might be TRBD1 (5 bases). The CDR3 runs 14 residues. Germline assignment: CDR1 SGHDN and CDR2 FVKESK. With 4 bases removed from V and 5 bases from J, the gap between germline ends came to 14 bases.

This clonotype came up a few times. The chain uses TRBV20-1 and TRBJ2-7; the match to TRBD2 covers 8 bases. Germline CDR1 is DFQATT and CDR2 is SNEGSKA (reference sequence). The CDR3 covers 14 residues. The V gene end was trimmed by 2 bases and the J gene end by 6 bases; junction bases not matched to a gene: 9. The CDR3 loop is CSARTSGGLPEQYF. CDR3 nucleotides: TGCAGTGCTAGAACGAGCGGGGGACTTCCCGAGCAGTACTTC.

This chain connects TRBV12-3 or TRBV12-4 to TRBJ1-6; D uncertain. V lost 6 bases, J lost 0 bases, and 9 bases lay in between. The CDR3 loop spans 15 amino acids. The CDR3 DNA follows: TGTGCCAGCAGAGGCACGAGCTCCTATAATTCACCCCTCCACTTT. Translation: CASRGTSSYNSPLHF.

This clonotype was recorded at least ten times. The chain employs TRBV7-2 and TRBJ2-2, with D tentatively TRBD1 or TRBD2 (5 bases each). The CDR3 contains 14 residues. CDR1 and CDR2 (germline): SGHTA, FQGNSA. Trimming pared 4 bases from V and 4 bases from J, leaving 10 bases between. Here the CDR3 reads CASSSRELTGELFF. The CDR3 region has the DNA TGTGCCAGCAGCTCCAGGGAGCTCACCGGGGAGCTGTTTTTT.

There are many counts of this clonotype. J is TRBJ1-1 and V is TRBV19; D call uncertain. Between the trimmed V and J ends, which lost 6 bases and 0 bases, there was a span of 14 bases. Germline loops: CDR1 LNHDA, CDR2 SQIVND (reference sequence). The CDR3 spans 15 residues. The CDR3 nucleotides read TGTGCCAGTAGACACGCCGACCGGGTGAACACTGAAGCTTTCTTT. The encoded protein is CASRHADRVNTEAFF. Full variable domain (remainder filled in from reference TRBV19 and TRBJ1-1): DGGITQSPKYLFRKEGQNVTLSCEQNLNHDAMYWYRQDPGQGLRLIYYSQIVNDFQKGDIAEGYSVSREKKESFPLTVTSAQKNPTAFYLCASRHADRVNTEAFFGQGTRLTVV.

This clonotype was counted at least ten times. This chain links TRBV5-1 with TRBJ1-3; TRBD1 is a possible D gene (6 bases). CDR1 is SGHRS, CDR2 YFSETQ, per germline. Trimming left V 7 bases short and J 3 bases short, with 14 bases between. This CDR3 is built from 14 residues. The CDR3 region is CASGQGIGGNTIYF. The CDR3 bases are TGCGCCAGCGGCCAGGGGATAGGTGGAAACACCATATATTTT.